The clone carrying this T cell receptor (beta chain) has a count of ten or more. The antigen remains unidentified. The data were obtained in a study of Graves' ophthalmopathy and Graves' hyperthyroidism. Amplified material comprised TCR beta CDR3 regions derived from RNA transcripts. HTBI-primed RT-PCR formed the first round, and a multiplex PCR formed the second. TCRdb redid the calling of the multiplex PCR reads with MiXCR, one entry per CDR3 protein. The repertoire holds hundreds of thousands of distinct CDR3 sequences, with 15% as singletons. Findings of the study overall: The majority of expanded thyroid clonotypes above 0.001 frequency also occurred in blood.

The CDR3 loop spans 16 amino acids. Germline-derived CDR1 and CDR2 are LNHDA and SQIVND (reference sequence). J gave up 4 bases and V 0 bases, and 6 bases lay outside the gene matches. This TCR was sampled from a woman under 30 with stable Graves' hyperthyroidism. This chain joins TRBV19 and TRBJ2-5; TRBD1 agrees at 9 bases. Material: peripheral blood. CDR3 sequence: CASSIDGTGLGETQYF. As DNA, the CDR3 is TGTGCCAGTAGTATAGACGGGACAGGGCTGGGAGAGACCCAGTACTTC.